This TCR beta chain was captured in a study of Ad26.COV2.S vaccination and SARS-CoV-2 variants. Study details: Once or twice, 56 days apart, Ad26.COV2.S was delivered intramuscularly.

CDR1 is GTSNPN and CDR2 is SVGIG in the germline V gene (reference sequence). V was pared by 0 bases and J by 7 bases, with 15 bases between. The length of the CDR3 is 14 residues. Only in-frame clones appear in the TCRdb table, and some are missing; sequencing was by immunoSEQ multiplex PCR. This sample yields around 400,000 clones, of which around 90% are seen a single time; 9.5% to 15% belongs to the top ten. Treatment: around 19 received Ad26.COV2.S at low or high dose, single or two shots; about 5 received placebo; per-sample allocation not given. Material that was analyzed had been drawn on day 63 after the first vaccine or placebo injection. An Ad26 vector was used to express Wuhan-strain SARS-CoV-2 spike as the vaccine.

The sequence was obtained from a person aged 18-60 years who received the Ad26.COV2.S COVID-19 vaccine or a placebo. V and J are TRBV30 and TRBJ1-2, with a tentative D call TRBD1 (6 bases). Sample: peripheral blood, taken in a trial of Ad26.COV2.S vaccine versus placebo. CDR3: CAWSVLRGALGYTF. The CDR3, as DNA: TGTGCCTGGAGTGTTCTTCGGGGGGCGCTTGGCTACACCTTC.